The 32 T cell receptor beta chains below come from one sample, sequenced in a study of CD8 T cells in ankylosing spondylitis. Each CDR3 protein is one row after TCRdb ran MiXCR on the 5' RACE reads. The sample has 150,000 or so distinct CDR3 sequences, just over 9.5% seen once. The sample comprised blood, either unsorted or a sorted T cell fraction (not recorded which). These receptors were obtained from a female donor with ankylosing spondylitis or in good health (not recorded which).

The chain combines TRBV7-9 with TRBJ1-2, with D possibly being TRBD1 (6 bases). The CDR3 is made up of 14 amino acids. V was cut by 1 base and J by 4 bases, with 10 bases left in between. Germline CDR1 SEHNR, CDR2 FQNEAQ (reference sequence). DNA of the CDR3: TGTGCCAGCAGCTTAGGGGGGCGAGGCTATGGCTACACCTTC. Translation: CASSLGGRGYGYTF.

The rearrangement links TRBV21-1 to TRBJ2-1; whether TRBD2, the table's D call, matches the DNA was not checked. TRBV21-1 is described as a pseudogene. The CDR3 loop spans 16 amino acids. CDR3 nucleotide sequence: TGTGCCAGCAGCCAGAACACTAGCGGATACTACAATGAGCAGTTCTTC. Protein sequence: CASSQNTSGYYNEQFF.

J is TRBJ2-2 and V is TRBV19; D is perhaps TRBD1 (6 bases). V lost 2 bases to trimming and J lost 5 bases, with 15 bases between them. Germline V gives CDR1 LNHDA, CDR2 SQIVND (reference sequence). The CDR3 is made up of 16 amino acids. This chain's CDR3 is CASSISQTGWTGELFF. The CDR3 bases are TGTGCCAGTAGTATATCCCAGACAGGATGGACCGGGGAGCTGTTTTTT. The complete variable domain, with remaining parts taken from reference TRBV19 and TRBJ2-2, reads DGGITQSPKYLFRKEGQNVTLSCEQNLNHDAMYWYRQDPGQGLRLIYYSQIVNDFQKGDIAEGYSVSREKKESFPLTVTSAQKNPTAFYLCASSISQTGWTGELFFGEGSRLTVL.

This clonotype was seen many times. The chain employs TRBV12-5 and TRBJ2-1; D gene uncertain. V was trimmed by 3 bases and J by 0 bases, leaving 6 bases between them. Germline lookup yields CDR1 LGHNT and CDR2 FRNRAP. The CDR3 extends over 14 amino acids. The CDR3 bases are TGTGCTAGTGGTTTCTACGGCTCCTACAATGAGCAGTTCTTC. This codes for CASGFYGSYNEQFF.

A few counts support this clonotype. This chain uses TRBV12-3 or TRBV12-4 with TRBJ2-7; D remains ambiguous. The V end lost 8 bases, the J end lost 3 bases, and 11 bases lay between the germline ends. The CDR3 runs 12 residues. The chain's CDR3 is CASGETHYEQYF. Here the CDR3 DNA reads TGTGCCAGCGGCGAAACCCACTACGAGCAGTACTTC.

The V call is TRBV6-1, the J call TRBJ2-1; possible D gene TRBD1, 6 bases. V lost 5 bases to trimming and J lost 5 bases, with 13 bases between them. This CDR3 has 14 residues. Germline V gene lookup returns CDR1 MNHNS and CDR2 SASEGT. For the CDR3, the DNA is TGTGCCAGCAGTCCGGGACACCAGGACAATGAGCAGTTCTTC. Protein sequence: CASSPGHQDNEQFF.

This clonotype was counted at least ten times. The chain links TRBV29-1 to TRBJ1-1; 7 bases map to TRBD1. The CDR3 extends over 12 amino acids. V lost 6 bases and J lost 6; bases outside the gene matches: 7. CDR1 SQVTM and CDR2 ANQGSEA come from the germline V gene. CDR3 in amino acids: CSVAGGAAEAFF. CDR3 DNA: TGCAGCGTCGCAGGGGGAGCAGCTGAAGCTTTCTTT.

This clonotype was recorded a few times. The V and J genes are TRBV7-9 and TRBJ1-1, with a tentative D call TRBD1 (5 bases). V was trimmed by 0 bases and J by 4 bases, leaving 9 bases between them. CDR3 length: 14 amino acids. CDR1 and CDR2 from the germline V gene are SEHNR and FQNEAQ (reference sequence). CDR3 residues: CASSLARDGTEAFF. CDR3 coding DNA: TGTGCCAGCAGCTTAGCCAGGGACGGCACTGAAGCTTTCTTT.

This clonotype was detected ten times or more. The V gene is TRBV27, the J gene TRBJ2-1; 13 nucleotides agree with TRBD2. V trimming: 6 bases; J trimming: 8 bases; junction bases outside the gene matches: 7. The CDR3 covers 15 residues. The germline V gene has CDR1 MNHEY and CDR2 SMNVEV (reference sequence). CDR3 nucleotide sequence: TGTGCCAGCAGCTCCCCCGGACTAGCGGGAGATGAGCAGTTCTTC. This codes for CASSSPGLAGDEQFF.

This chain connects TRBV9 to TRBJ1-5; no reliable D call. Looked up from germline, CDR1 is SGDLS and CDR2 is YYNGEE. V was pared by 3 bases and J by 5 bases, with 9 bases between. This CDR3 region has 13 residues. The DNA of the CDR3 is TGTGCCAGCAGCGCCCGAGCCGATCAGCCCCAGCATTTT. This sequence encodes CASSARADQPQHF.

The rearrangement links TRBV7-9 to TRBJ1-4; TRBD1 matches 8 bases. Trimming at V came to 2 bases and at J to 8 bases, leaving 4 bases not matched to a gene. In germline, CDR1 is SEHNR, CDR2 FQNEAQ (reference sequence). The CDR3 consists of 14 residues. The CDR3 nucleotides are TGTGCCAGCAGCTTAAAGACAGGGGAAGAAAAACTGTTTTTT. Translating it yields CASSLKTGEEKLFF.

This clonotype has a handful of counts. The chain joins TRBV30 to TRBJ1-1; D ambiguous. Germline loops: CDR1 GTSNPN, CDR2 SVGIG (reference sequence). CDR3 length: 15 residues. V shed 4 bases and J shed 1 base, with 16 bases lying between them. CDR3 nucleotides: TGTGCCTGGAATCTCAAGGCCCGATCGAACACTGAAGCTTTCTTT. It yields the protein CAWNLKARSNTEAFF. Variable domain in full (rest from reference TRBV30 and TRBJ1-1): SQTIHQWPATLVQPVGSPLSLECTVEGTSNPNLYWYRQAAGRGLQLLFYSVGIGQISSEVPQNLSASRPQDRQFILSSKKLLLSDSGFYLCAWNLKARSNTEAFFGQGTRLTVV.

The V and J genes are TRBV6-1 and TRBJ2-5; D is possibly TRBD1 or TRBD2 (7 bases each). V dropped 0 bases and J dropped 9 bases, with 20 bases sitting between them. Germline values: CDR1 MNHNS, CDR2 SASEGT. The CDR3 length is 16 residues. The CDR3 nucleotides read TGTGCCAGCAGTGAAGCCAAGGGGGCCAGTGGGGGGGCCCAGTACTTC. Its protein product is CASSEAKGASGGAQYF.

There are a few counts of this clonotype. The V and J genes are TRBV7-3 and TRBJ1-6; D ambiguous. This CDR3 region has 13 residues. V was trimmed by 0 bases and J by 9 bases, leaving 6 bases between them. Germline V lookup: CDR1 SGHTA, CDR2 FQGTGA. CDR3 coding DNA: TGTGCCAGCAGCTTAACGTGGACTTCACCCCTCCACTTT. Protein product: CASSLTWTSPLHF.

This clonotype has at least ten counts. The V gene is TRBV29-1, the J gene TRBJ2-1; 7 positions agree with TRBD2. The CDR3 totals 14 residues. Trimming at V came to 7 bases and at J to 0 bases, leaving 6 bases not matched to a gene. Germline CDR1 reads SQVTM; CDR2 reads ANQGSEA. This CDR3 is CSAKGGHSYNEQFF. CDR3 DNA: TGCAGCGCAAAGGGAGGGCACTCCTACAATGAGCAGTTCTTC.

This clonotype came up many times. The chain uses TRBV7-2 and TRBJ2-3; D unclear. V was shortened by 5 bases and J by 4 bases, with 19 bases between the two germline ends. Germline V lookup: CDR1 SGHTA, CDR2 FQGNSA. This CDR3 region has 16 residues. The CDR3 DNA reads TGTGCCAGCAGCCGGAGACCCGACCGTTTGCCAGATACGCAGTATTTT. This codes for CASSRRPDRLPDTQYF. Supplemented by reference TRBV7-2 and TRBJ2-3, the full variable domain reads GAGVSQSPSNKVTEKGKDVELRCDPISGHTALYWYRQSLGQGLEFLIYFQGNSAPDKSGLPSDRFSAERTGGSVSTLTIQRTQQEDSAVYLCASSRRPDRLPDTQYFGPGTRLTVL.

Only a few counts were recorded for this clonotype. The chain uses TRBV12-3 or TRBV12-4 and TRBJ1-2; D gene uncertain. This CDR3 spans 13 amino acids. V gave up 6 bases and J gave up 4 bases, with 12 bases separating them. The CDR3 DNA reads TGTGCCAGCAGCACCGGGTCTGGCTATGGCTACACCTTC. This gives the protein CASSTGSGYGYTF.

The chain is built from TRBV12-3 or TRBV12-4 and TRBJ2-5, with D maybe TRBD2 (6 bases). The germline V and J ends were trimmed by 6 bases and 4 bases, with 12 bases remaining between them. The CDR3 covers 13 residues. This chain's CDR3 is CASSPGGGETQYF. CDR3 nucleotide sequence: TGTGCCAGCAGCCCCGGGGGAGGAGAGACCCAGTACTTC.

This clonotype was seen only a few times. V and J are TRBV20-1 and TRBJ2-7, with no clear D. In germline, CDR1 is DFQATT, CDR2 SNEGSKA (reference sequence). V dropped 4 bases and J dropped 0 bases, with 13 bases sitting between them. The CDR3 runs 14 residues. CDR3 residues: CSATPGGHSYEQYF. CDR3 in DNA: TGCAGTGCTACCCCGGGCGGCCACTCCTACGAGCAGTACTTC.

In its sample, this clonotype was seen a few times. The CDR3 sequence is CATSDLGLAGAREQFF. The CDR3 DNA reads TGTGCCACCAGTGATCTTGGACTAGCGGGAGCTCGAGAGCAGTTCTTC. The chain couples TRBV24-1 to TRBJ2-1; 13 bases line up with TRBD2. Germline V lookup: CDR1 KGHDR, CDR2 SFDVKD. The CDR3 totals 16 residues. Trimming removed 3 bases from V and 10 bases from J; junction bases left unmatched: 8.

The V and J genes are TRBV4-1 and TRBJ2-5; D possibly corresponds to TRBD2 (5 bases). Per the germline V gene, CDR1 is MGHRA and CDR2 is YSYEKL. This CDR3 spans 15 amino acids. The ends were cut back, 1 base at V and 4 bases at J, with 13 bases in the middle. CDR3: CASSQVWTPGETQYF. Here the CDR3 DNA reads TGCGCCAGCAGCCAAGTGTGGACTCCCGGAGAGACCCAGTACTTC.

This clonotype was seen at least ten times. This chain uses TRBV15 with TRBJ2-7; D is perhaps TRBD1 (5 bases). The CDR3 contains 16 residues. V gave up 0 bases and J gave up 6 bases, with 18 bases separating them. CDR1 and CDR2 (germline): LNHNV, YYDKDF (reference sequence). DNA for the CDR3: TGTGCCACCAGCAGAGACCTCCCAATAGGGGTTCGCGAGCAGTACTTC. Its protein product is CATSRDLPIGVREQYF.

The chain combines TRBV6-1 with TRBJ2-1; D remains ambiguous. The CDR3 is 12 amino acids. V lost 5 bases to trimming and J lost 8 bases, with 10 bases between them. Germline assignment: CDR1 MNHNS and CDR2 SASEGT. CDR3 residues: CASSHSVDEQFF. CDR3 bases: TGTGCCAGCAGTCATTCGGTTGATGAGCAGTTCTTC.

In this sample, this clonotype turned up a few times. This rearrangement joins TRBV7-9 to TRBJ2-3; weak D call: TRBD2 (6 bases). Germline values: CDR1 SEHNR, CDR2 FQNEAQ (reference sequence). The V and J ends lost 5 bases and 4 bases respectively, with 13 bases between them. The CDR3 runs 14 residues. CDR3 amino acids: CASSAEGPADTQYF. The CDR3 DNA is TGTGCCAGCAGCGCGGAGGGCCCGGCAGATACGCAGTATTTT.

This clonotype has at least ten counts. The chain couples TRBV4-3 to TRBJ1-1, with a weak D call TRBD1 (5 bases). The CDR3 totals 14 residues. Germline CDR1 is LGHNA and CDR2 is YSLEER. Trimming cost V 0 bases and J 11 bases, with 16 bases left between them. The CDR3 DNA reads TGCGCCAGCAGCCAAGATTTAGGGGCGCCAGAGGCTTTCTTT. Translating gives CASSQDLGAPEAFF.

The chain is built from TRBV12-5 and TRBJ2-5; tentatively, D is TRBD1 (6 bases). The CDR3 is made up of 16 amino acids. The V gene's germline CDR1 is LGHNT and CDR2 FRNRAP. V was shortened by 6 bases and J by 1 base, with 18 bases between the two germline ends. The DNA of the CDR3 is TGTGCTAGTGGCCCCGAGCTGGACAGCCCCCAAGAGACCCAGTACTTC. This gives the protein CASGPELDSPQETQYF.

The chain carries TRBV27 and TRBJ2-1, with 9 bases aligning to TRBD1. The CDR3 runs to 15 residues. Germline values: CDR1 MNHEY, CDR2 SMNVEV (reference sequence). The V segment lost 3 bases and the J segment 3 bases; nucleotides outside the gene matches: 3. The CDR3 coding sequence is TGTGCCAGCAGTTTCACAGGGGGCTACTACAATGAGCAGTTCTTC. This sequence encodes CASSFTGGYYNEQFF.

A few counts support this clonotype. The chain links TRBV4-3 to TRBJ2-5, with TRBD1 as a possible D gene (7 bases). The CDR3 runs 16 residues. Germline V gives CDR1 LGHNA, CDR2 YSLEER. V gave up 3 bases and J gave up 2 bases, with 16 bases separating them. The CDR3 nucleotides are TGCGCCAGCAGCCATGGAGGGGGCTTAGGACAAGAGACCCAGTACTTC. Translating gives CASSHGGGLGQETQYF.

This clonotype showed up just a few times. V and J are TRBV7-6 and TRBJ2-7; 9 bases align to TRBD1. This CDR3 has 15 amino acids. With 5 bases clipped from V and 4 bases from J, the junction kept 9 bases outside the gene matches. Looked up from germline, CDR1 is SGHVS and CDR2 is FNYEAQ. The CDR3: CASSPISGTGYEQYF. Written as DNA, the CDR3 is TGTGCCAGCAGCCCTATCTCCGGGACAGGGTACGAGCAGTACTTC.

The table lists this clonotype with many counts. The rearrangement links TRBV6-2 or TRBV6-3 to TRBJ1-1; TRBD1 agrees at 7 bases. The CDR3 spans 13 residues. V lost 6 bases, J lost 4 bases, and 5 bases stayed unmatched. Germline V gene lookup returns CDR1 MNHEY and CDR2 SVGEGT. CDR3 amino acids: CASRDREPTEAFF. CDR3 in DNA: TGTGCCAGCAGAGACAGGGAACCCACTGAAGCTTTCTTT.

The rearrangement uses TRBV20-1 and TRBJ2-1, with 8 bases fitting TRBD2. The trim removed 5 bases at V and 9 bases at J, leaving 15 bases unmatched. Germline V gene data show CDR1 as DFQATT and CDR2 as SNEGSKA (reference sequence). This CDR3 is 15 amino acids long. CDR3 bases: TGCAGTGCTCTCCGGGGTGACGGGAGGGCCAGTGAGCAGTTCTTC. Protein sequence: CSALRGDGRASEQFF.

V is TRBV9 and J is TRBJ2-3; 14 bases fit TRBD2. The germline gives CDR1 SGDLS, CDR2 YYNGEE. V was clipped by 6 bases and J by 4 bases; unmatched bases: 10. CDR3 length: 17 amino acids. The CDR3 is CASTTEGLAGEADTQYF. The CDR3 DNA reads TGTGCCAGCACCACCGAGGGACTAGCGGGAGAGGCAGATACGCAGTATTTT.